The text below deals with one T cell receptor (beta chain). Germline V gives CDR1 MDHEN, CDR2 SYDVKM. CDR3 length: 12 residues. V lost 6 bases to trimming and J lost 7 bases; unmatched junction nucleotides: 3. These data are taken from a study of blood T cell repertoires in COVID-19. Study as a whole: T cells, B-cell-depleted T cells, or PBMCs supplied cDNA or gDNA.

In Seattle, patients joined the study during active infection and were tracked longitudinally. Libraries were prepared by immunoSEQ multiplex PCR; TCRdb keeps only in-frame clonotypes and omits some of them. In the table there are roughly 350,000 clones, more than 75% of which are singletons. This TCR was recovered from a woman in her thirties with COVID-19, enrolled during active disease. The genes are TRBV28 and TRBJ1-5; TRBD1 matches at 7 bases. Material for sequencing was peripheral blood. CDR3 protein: CASRLQGQPQHF. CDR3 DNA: TGTGCCAGCAGGCTACAGGGGCAGCCCCAGCATTTT. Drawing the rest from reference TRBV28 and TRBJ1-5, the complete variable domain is DVKVTQSSRYLVKRTGEKVFLECVQDMDHENMFWYRQDPGLGLRLIYFSYDVKMKEKGDIPEGYSVSREKKERFSLILESASTNQTSMYLCASRLQGQPQHFGDGTRLSIL.